The source of this T cell receptor beta chain is a study of T cells in Graves' hyperthyroidism and ophthalmopathy. Across the whole study: Peripheral blood was collected at initial diagnosis, before any treatment.

Template material for amplifying TCR beta CDR3 regions consisted of RNA transcripts. HTBI primers were employed in a first-round RT-PCR of the TCR CDR3. TCRdb processed the multiplex PCR reads anew with MiXCR; each CDR3 protein has one entry. The table shows a few hundred thousand distinct CDR3 sequences, with about 14% occurring only once. The patients, who ranged from 18 to 65 in age, presented with newly diagnosed hyperthyroidism lasting under 2 months. A patient was excluded if there was uncontrolled infection, other autoimmune disease, pregnancy or lactation. Study conclusions and caveats: Ophthalmopathy, which appeared later, was predicted by the model a median approximately six months before onset.

This CDR3 spans 19 amino acids. V was trimmed by 4 bases and J by 5 bases, leaving 27 bases between them. Germline V gives CDR1 MNHNY, CDR2 SVGAGI (reference sequence). This clonotype has a count of ten or more. What it binds is not known. The sequenced sample consisted of blood. The chain carries TRBV6-6 and TRBJ1-5; D may be TRBD1 (6 bases). This sequence was found in a woman aged 25-40 years with Graves' hyperthyroidism that later progressed to Graves' ophthalmopathy. The CDR3 region has the DNA TGTGCCAGCAGTTCTCACCACCCTACAGGGCCGGGCAGCGATCAGCCCCAGCATTTT. Its translation: CASSSHHPTGPGSDQPQHF.